The 29 T cell receptor beta chains below come from one sample, sequenced in a study of blood T cell repertoires in COVID-19. The repertoire was sequenced with immunoSEQ multiplex PCR; TCRdb's copy has only in-frame clones and lacks some. The table has about 130,000 clones, roughly 89% seen once. Sample: peripheral blood. Source of these receptors: a man in his forties or fifties with active or convalescent COVID-19.

DNA for the CDR3: TGTGCCAGCTCACCCGGCGGGGTTTCAATCGAGCAGTACTTC. Translating gives CASSPGGVSIEQYF. This chain joins TRBV18 and TRBJ2-7, with D possibly matching TRBD2 (6 bases). V lost 3 bases, J lost 6 bases, and 15 bases lay in between. The germline gives CDR1 KGHSH, CDR2 LQKENI. This CDR3 is 14 amino acids long. Variable domain in full (rest from reference TRBV18 and TRBJ2-7): NAGVMQNPRHLVRRRGQEARLRCSPMKGHSHVYWYRQLPEEGLKFMVYLQKENIIDESGMPKERFSAEFPKEGPSILRIQQVVRGDSAAYFCASSPGGVSIEQYFGPGTRLTVT.

The chain has TRBV7-6 and TRBJ1-3; D ambiguous. This CDR3 is 15 amino acids long. Germline CDR1 and CDR2: SGHVS and FNYEAQ. Trimming removed 0 bases from V and 0 bases from J, with 6 bases in between. The CDR3, as DNA: TGTGCCAGCAGCTTAGCGGGGAGCTCTGGAAACACCATATATTTT. It encodes CASSLAGSSGNTIYF.

The J gene is TRBJ2-2, the V gene TRBV6-5; 13 bases align to TRBD2. After removal of 5 bases from V and 5 bases from J, the junction contained 2 bases not matched to a gene. The length of the CDR3 is 15 residues. Germline CDR1 reads MNHEY; CDR2 reads SVGAGI. The CDR3 region has the DNA TGTGCCAGCAGTACGACTAGCGGGAGGACCGGGGAGCTGTTTTTT. This encodes CASSTTSGRTGELFF.

V and J are TRBV6-2 or TRBV6-3 and TRBJ2-1; 7 bases are a match to TRBD1. CDR1 MNHEY and CDR2 SVGEGT come from the germline V gene. V shed 3 bases, J shed 3 bases, and the junction held 5 bases outside the gene matches. CDR3 length: 15 amino acids. CDR3 loop: CASSYESGGYNEQFF. CDR3 nucleotide sequence: TGTGCCAGCAGTTATGAATCAGGGGGCTACAATGAGCAGTTCTTC.

The V and J genes are TRBV29-1 and TRBJ2-1; D is undetermined. Germline lookup yields CDR1 SQVTM and CDR2 ANQGSEA. V lost 1 base to trimming and J lost 9 bases, with 13 bases between them. The CDR3 has 13 residues. The CDR3 DNA follows: TGCAGCGTTGAAGCCGTTAACCGAGGTGAGCAGTTCTTC. It yields the protein CSVEAVNRGEQFF.

This clone was seen once. This chain joins TRBV4-2 and TRBJ2-2; 8 bases match TRBD2. Per germline, CDR1 LGHNA and CDR2 YNFKEQ. With 0 bases clipped from V and 2 bases from J, the junction kept 5 bases outside the gene matches. This CDR3 has 17 residues. The CDR3 spells CASSQERSGRNTGELFF. The CDR3 DNA is TGTGCCAGCAGCCAAGAACGGAGCGGGAGAAACACCGGGGAGCTGTTTTTT.

Of note for this clone: The junction differs from germline at one of its ends, possibly a read error. This chain joins TRBV15 and TRBJ2-1, with 13 bases lining up with TRBD2. In germline, CDR1 is LNHNV, CDR2 YYDKDF (reference sequence). The CDR3 loop spans 17 amino acids. As DNA, the CDR3 is TGTGCCAACAGCTTCGGGACTAGCGGGGAAGAGGCTAATGAGCAGTTCTTC. This gives the protein CANSFGTSGEEANEQFF.

This chain uses TRBV7-2 with TRBJ2-5; TRBD2 aligns across 8 bases. This CDR3 is 16 amino acids long. Germline V lookup: CDR1 SGHTA, CDR2 FQGNSA. The V and J ends lost 5 bases and 2 bases, in that order; junction bases with no gene match: 10. CDR3 nucleotide sequence: TGTGCCAGCAGCGTAAACGGGGGGGCCAGGCAAGAGACCCAGTACTTC. Translated: CASSVNGGARQETQYF.

V usage is TRBV7-2 and J usage is TRBJ2-2; the D gene is possibly TRBD2 (6 bases). The CDR3 totals 14 residues. Germline loops: CDR1 SGHTA, CDR2 FQGNSA. The V end lost 1 base, the J end lost 7 bases, and 10 bases lay between the germline ends. The CDR3 sequence is CASSLDGRYGELFF. CDR3 coding DNA: TGTGCCAGCAGCTTAGACGGGAGATACGGGGAGCTGTTTTTT.

The V and J genes are TRBV3-1 (or the pseudogene TRBV3-2) and TRBJ2-1; TRBD2 aligns across 9 bases. The CDR3 has 17 amino acids. Germline CDR1 is LGHDT and CDR2 is YNNKEL (reference sequence). Trimming took 4 bases from V and 2 from J; bases not matched to a gene: 9. As DNA, the CDR3 is TGTGCCAGCAGCCCCCGACCGGGACTAGCTACCTACAATGAGCAGTTCTTC. This gives the protein CASSPRPGLATYNEQFF.

This clone was counted a single time. V and J are TRBV7-2 and TRBJ1-2; no clear D. This CDR3 is built from 14 residues. Trimming cost V 5 bases and J 4 bases, with 14 bases left between them. The germline V gene encodes CDR1 SGHTA and CDR2 FQGNSA. Written as DNA, the CDR3 is TGTGCCAGCAGCGCCTCCGGGTCGGGCTATGGCTACACCTTC. Amino acid sequence: CASSASGSGYGYTF.

V gene TRBV19 combines with J gene TRBJ2-3; possible D gene TRBD1, 7 bases. The CDR3 loop spans 15 amino acids. Germline V gene lookup returns CDR1 LNHDA and CDR2 SQIVND (reference sequence). V lost 4 bases and J 1 base, leaving 12 bases between the germline ends. In DNA form, the CDR3 reads TGTGCCAGTAGTACCGGAGGGACAGGCACAGATACGCAGTATTTT. It translates to CASSTGGTGTDTQYF.

The rearrangement joins TRBV30 to TRBJ1-2, with a tentative D call TRBD1 (6 bases). V was clipped by 3 bases and J by 2 bases, with 13 bases between them. The CDR3 has 14 residues. Germline V gene data show CDR1 as GTSNPN and CDR2 as SVGIG (reference sequence). The DNA for the CDR3 is TGTGCCTGGAGGAAACCTGGGACAAACTATGGCTACACCTTC. As protein: CAWRKPGTNYGYTF.

V usage is TRBV19 and J usage is TRBJ2-5, with 7 bases lining up with TRBD2. The CDR3 is made up of 15 amino acids. Germline V gene lookup returns CDR1 LNHDA and CDR2 SQIVND (reference sequence). Trimming took 3 bases from V and 3 from J; bases not matched to a gene: 7. The CDR3 DNA is TGTGCCAGTAGTATGGGGAGCGGGGCGGAAGAGACCCAGTACTTC. Its translation: CASSMGSGAEETQYF.

The J gene is TRBJ2-3, the V gene TRBV19; 8 nucleotides line up with TRBD2. Germline V gene data show CDR1 as LNHDA and CDR2 as SQIVND (reference sequence). The CDR3 is made up of 16 amino acids. Trimming removed 1 base from V and 6 bases from J; junction bases left unmatched: 9. The CDR3 protein is CASSIALAGGRDTQYF. CDR3 bases: TGTGCCAGTAGTATAGCGTTAGCGGGCGGGAGGGATACGCAGTATTTT.

The chain carries TRBV28 and TRBJ2-2; D might be TRBD1 (5 bases). Deletions cut 7 bases from V and 3 bases from J, with 9 bases between. Germline CDR1 reads MDHEN; CDR2 reads SYDVKM. The CDR3 consists of 13 residues. CDR3: CASTRVDTGELFF. CDR3 nucleotide sequence: TGTGCCAGCACCAGGGTAGACACCGGGGAGCTGTTTTTT.

The V call is TRBV5-6, the J call TRBJ2-2; TRBD1 is a possible D gene (6 bases). The ends were cut back, 2 bases at V and 4 bases at J, with 12 bases in the middle. The germline CDR1 and CDR2 sequences are SGHDT and YYEEEE. The CDR3 is 15 amino acids. This chain's CDR3 is CASSFWGQGTGELFF. In nucleotides, the CDR3 is TGTGCCAGCAGCTTTTGGGGGCAGGGCACCGGGGAGCTGTTTTTT.

The V gene is TRBV19, the J gene TRBJ1-5; 9 nucleotides align to TRBD1. The CDR3 has 15 amino acids. The J segment lost 5 bases and the V segment lost 4 bases, leaving 6 bases of the junction unmatched. CDR1 and CDR2 (germline): LNHDA, SQIVND (reference sequence). Here the CDR3 reads CASSRTGQGHQPQHF. In DNA, the CDR3 is TGTGCCAGTAGTAGAACGGGACAGGGCCATCAGCCCCAGCATTTT.

The chain couples TRBV19 to TRBJ1-2; 8 positions match TRBD1. The CDR3 is made up of 12 amino acids. J lost 4 bases, V lost 8 bases, and 3 bases had no gene match. Looked up from germline, CDR1 is LNHDA and CDR2 is SQIVND (reference sequence). DNA for the CDR3: TGTGCCAGTGGGACAGGCGGCTATGGCTACACCTTC. Translating it yields CASGTGGYGYTF. Full variable domain (outside the CDR3, taken from reference TRBV19 and TRBJ1-2): DGGITQSPKYLFRKEGQNVTLSCEQNLNHDAMYWYRQDPGQGLRLIYYSQIVNDFQKGDIAEGYSVSREKKESFPLTVTSAQKNPTAFYLCASGTGGYGYTFGSGTRLTVV.

The rearrangement links TRBV3-1 (or the pseudogene TRBV3-2) to TRBJ1-2; 7 bases match TRBD1. Germline CDR1 and CDR2: LGHDT and YNNKEL (reference sequence). This CDR3 contains 13 residues. V lost 4 bases and J lost 6; bases outside the gene matches: 5. The CDR3, as DNA: TGTGCCAGCAGCCGAACAGGGGCGAATGGCTACACCTTC. This translates into CASSRTGANGYTF.

The chain joins TRBV9 to TRBJ2-2; weak D call: TRBD1 (5 bases). This CDR3 has 16 residues. Germline V gene data show CDR1 as SGDLS and CDR2 as YYNGEE. Trimming took off 0 bases at V and 6 bases at J, with 15 bases between the two ends. DNA of the CDR3: TGTGCCAGCAGCGTAGACCCGCAGGGTCATTCCGGGGAGCTGTTTTTT. As protein: CASSVDPQGHSGELFF.

The chain has TRBV7-9 and TRBJ2-1; 11 nucleotides match TRBD2. Per the germline V gene, CDR1 is SEHNR and CDR2 is FQNEAQ (reference sequence). This CDR3 has 16 residues. V lost 5 bases to trimming and J lost 7 bases; unmatched junction nucleotides: 10. The CDR3 nucleotides are TGTGCCAGCAGCCCGTATTTAGCGGGAGGGCCAAATGAGCAGTTCTTC. The encoded protein is CASSPYLAGGPNEQFF.

This clone came up once. The chain links TRBV12-3 or TRBV12-4 to TRBJ2-1, with D possibly being TRBD2 (5 bases). This CDR3 contains 11 residues. V was pared by 3 bases and J by 15 bases, with 12 bases between. CDR3 protein: CASSFFGMWFF. CDR3 nucleotides: TGTGCCAGCAGTTTTTTCGGGATGTGGTTCTTC.

This clone was counted a few times. The rearrangement joins TRBV19 to TRBJ2-1; TRBD2 aligns across 8 bases. CDR3 length: 13 residues. Trimming took 7 bases from V and 6 from J; bases not matched to a gene: 5. Germline CDR1 reads LNHDA; CDR2 reads SQIVND (reference sequence). As DNA, the CDR3 is TGTGCCAGTAAACCGGGACTAGTCAATGAGCAGTTCTTC. It encodes CASKPGLVNEQFF.

V gene TRBV11-2 combines with J gene TRBJ2-1, with TRBD1 identical over 7 bases. The CDR3 length is 13 residues. V dropped 3 bases and J dropped 9; count of bases not matched to a gene: 5. Germline CDR1 and CDR2: SGHAT and FQNNGV. CDR3 sequence (DNA): TGTGCCAGCAGCTTCGATCCAGGGGGTGAGCAGTTCTTC. This sequence encodes CASSFDPGGEQFF.

CDR3 nucleotide sequence: TGTGCCAGCAGTGAGGGCAGGAATAATTCACCCCTCCACTTT. Protein sequence: CASSEGRNNSPLHF. This chain joins TRBV6-4 and TRBJ1-6; D gene unclear. Germline V lookup: CDR1 MRHNA, CDR2 SNTAGT. The CDR3 has 14 residues. V was clipped by 3 bases and J by 5 bases, with 8 bases between them.

This clone occurred a few times. The chain uses TRBV18 and TRBJ2-2; 7 nucleotides line up with TRBD1. Per the germline V gene, CDR1 is KGHSH and CDR2 is LQKENI. The junction had 5 bases not matched to a gene; V was cut back by 3 bases and J by 1 base. CDR3 length equals 16 residues. The CDR3 nucleotides read TGTGCCAGCTCACCCCCGGGACAGAGGAACACCGGGGAGCTGTTTTTT. It encodes CASSPPGQRNTGELFF. Based on the CDR3 plus reference TRBV18 and TRBJ2-2, the full variable domain is NAGVMQNPRHLVRRRGQEARLRCSPMKGHSHVYWYRQLPEEGLKFMVYLQKENIIDESGMPKERFSAEFPKEGPSILRIQQVVRGDSAAYFCASSPPGQRNTGELFFGEGSRLTVL.

On this clone itself: The identical CDR3 is also encoded by other nucleotide sequences in the sample. V and J are TRBV6-2 or TRBV6-3 and TRBJ2-1, with TRBD2 matching over 14 bases. Per germline, CDR1 MNHEY and CDR2 SVGEGT. The CDR3 loop spans 16 amino acids. J lost 3 bases, V lost 2 bases, and 0 bases had no gene match. Written as DNA, the CDR3 is TGTGCCAGCAGTTACGGGACTAGCGGGGGCTACAATGAGCAGTTCTTC. Its translation: CASSYGTSGGYNEQFF.

The chain uses TRBV5-6 and TRBJ1-1, with D tentatively TRBD1 (5 bases). V shed 4 bases and J shed 1 base, with 14 bases lying between them. Looked up from germline, CDR1 is SGHDT and CDR2 is YYEEEE. The length of the CDR3 is 15 residues. CDR3 DNA: TGTGCCAGCAGCCTACTACAGGATTGGAACACTGAAGCTTTCTTT. This gives the protein CASSLLQDWNTEAFF.